The rows below give T cell receptor beta chains drawn from one sample of a study of blood T cell repertoires in COVID-19. Sequenced by immunoSEQ multiplex PCR; TCRdb stores in-frame clones only, minus some. The table lists tens of thousands of clones, 80% to 90% of them singletons, with approximately 2.6% in the top ten. Sample: peripheral blood. All receptors come from a human donor in a cohort sampled during active COVID-19. CDR3s include the opening cysteine and the closing phenylalanine or tryptophan.

J	V	CDR3
TRBJ1-3	TRBV19	CASADRGYGNTIYF
TRBJ2-7	TRBV25-1	CASSEFGDFYEQYF
TRBJ2-7	TRBV19	CASSILAGGFEQYF
TRBJ2-1	TRBV5-1	CASSYLQGKDYNEQFF
TRBJ2-2	TRBV5-1	CASSSGTGVNTGELFF
TRBJ2-5	TRBV9	CASSPGTGVQETQYF
TRBJ1-6	TRBV7-2	CASSLLPGQSSPLHF
TRBJ1-1	TRBV10-3	CAISGPFADRDEAFF
TRBJ2-5	TRBV3-1/TRBV3-2	CASSQEPREKETQYF
TRBJ2-3	TRBV20-1	CRGGASTEYF
TRBJ2-3	TRBV5-1	CASSLGTAEEDTQYF
TRBJ2-1	TRBV11-2	CAAGAGFNNEQFF
TRBJ2-3	TRBV11-2	CASSFGQNIDTQYF
TRBJ2-5	TRBV5-4	CASSPRLAGERGETQYF
TRBJ2-1	TRBV27	CASSLPGGNEQFF
TRBJ2-1	TRBV5-4	CASSSSRLAGGRGRFF
TRBJ2-7	TRBV4-1	CASSPTVSSYEQYF
TRBJ1-2	TRBV21-1	CASSNRGLGYTF
TRBJ2-2	TRBV9	CASSVAVLLAGEGGELFF
TRBJ2-2	TRBV4-1	CASSQNRVAGELFF
TRBJ1-2	TRBV5-8	CASSYDSYGYTF
TRBJ2-5	TRBV7-2	CASSLQQGPETQYF